This T cell receptor beta chain was captured in a study of tumor-infiltrating lymphocytes in primary liver carcinoma. Study details: Patients' primary liver carcinoma was surgically resected.

In addition to blood RNA drawn from unsorted whole blood, germline DNA was extracted. Before the operation took place, about 4.4 milliliters of peripheral blood were collected. This clonotype was counted a single time. The antigen is unknown. The CDR3 does not end in the conserved phenylalanine or tryptophan, so this is likely a read error. Production of TCR beta cDNA used roughly 480 ng total RNA together with a constant-region primer. Libraries covering TCR beta were generated through three nested multiplex PCR rounds (using a slightly modified ARM-PCR). Amplification in the first two PCR rounds was performed using TRBV1-TRBV30 forward primers and a C-beta reverse primer for approximately 10 cycles each. TCRdb reanalysed the multiplex PCR reads using MiXCR and keeps one entry per CDR3 protein. The table lists approximately 300,000 distinct CDR3 sequences, about 60% of them singletons. Per the germline V gene, CDR1 is LGHNA and CDR2 is YNFKEQ. This CDR3 has 16 amino acids.

Study-level results: It was in tumors, not blood, that the top-250-clone fraction was significantly higher (p = 0.039).

Sequenced: peripheral blood. The chain couples TRBV4-2 to TRBJ2-7; TRBD2 matches at 8 bases. This sequence originates from a man aged 40-55 years with primary liver carcinoma and hepatitis B virus infection. CDR3 nucleotides: TGTGTCAGCAGCCAAGAAGGAAGCGGGAGATCCTACGAGCAGTACTTA. This codes for CVSSQEGSGRSYEQYL.